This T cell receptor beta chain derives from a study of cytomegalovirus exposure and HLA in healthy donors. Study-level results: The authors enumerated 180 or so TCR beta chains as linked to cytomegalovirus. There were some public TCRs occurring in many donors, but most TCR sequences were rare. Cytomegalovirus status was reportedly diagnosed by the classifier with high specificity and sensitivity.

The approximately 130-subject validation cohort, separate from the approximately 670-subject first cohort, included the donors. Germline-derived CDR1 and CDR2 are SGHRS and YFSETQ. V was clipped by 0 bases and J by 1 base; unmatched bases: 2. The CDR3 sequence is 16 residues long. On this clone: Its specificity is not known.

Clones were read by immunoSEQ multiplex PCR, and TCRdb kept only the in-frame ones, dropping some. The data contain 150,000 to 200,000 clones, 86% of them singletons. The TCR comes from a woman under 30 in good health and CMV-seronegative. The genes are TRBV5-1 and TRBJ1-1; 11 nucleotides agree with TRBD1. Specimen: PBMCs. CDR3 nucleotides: TGCGCCAGCAGCTTGGGAGGGACAGGGGGGAACACTGAAGCTTTCTTT. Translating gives CASSLGGTGGNTEAFF. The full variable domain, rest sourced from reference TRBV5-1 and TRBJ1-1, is KAGVTQTPRYLIKTRGQQVTLSCSPISGHRSVSWYQQTPGQGLQFLFEYFSETQRNKGNFPGRFSGRQFSNSRSEMNVSTLELGDSALYLCASSLGGTGGNTEAFFGQGTRLTVV.